This T cell receptor (beta chain) was observed in a study of blood T cells in healthy people across ages. Whole-study findings and limits: Relative to aged donors, long-lived donors carried more naive CD4+ cells and displayed higher diversity. TCR beta diversity correlated strongly with naive T cell percentage. Conclusively comparing naive with antigen-experienced cells was impossible with unsorted PBMCs.

A sample-barcoded 5' primer and a J-beta primer mix were used in a second PCR of roughly 7 to 11 cycles. MiXCR, applied by TCRdb to the 5' RACE reads, yields one record per CDR3 protein. The sample consists of about 830,000 distinct CDR3 sequences, roughly 60% of them appearing once. CDR3 length: 17 residues. Trimming stripped 2 bases from V and 0 bases from J, with 15 bases between. CDR1 LGHNA and CDR2 YSLEER come from the germline V gene. This clonotype was recorded only once. Its cognate antigen is unknown. This chain links TRBV4-3 with TRBJ2-3; perhaps D is TRBD1 or TRBD2 (5 bases each). The source material was blood. This TCR was recovered from a man aged 25 to 40 in good health. The CDR3 DNA follows: TGCGCCAGCAGCCAAAATCCGGGACGGGCCAGCACAGATACGCAGTATTTT. This translates into CASSQNPGRASTDTQYF.